What follows are 8 T cell receptor beta chains derived from one specimen sequenced in a study of blood T cell repertoires in COVID-19. TCRdb's copy holds only in-frame clones and misses some; the assay was immunoSEQ multiplex PCR. In the table there are roughly 250,000 clones, approximately 79% of which are singletons. The sequencing input was peripheral blood. The receptors derive from a woman of 80 years or more with active or convalescent COVID-19.

The chain combines TRBV10-3 with TRBJ2-1, with TRBD2 matching over 8 bases. CDR3 length: 15 amino acids. J was trimmed by 9 bases and V by 0 bases; bases with no gene match: 7. Germline values: CDR1 ENHRY, CDR2 SYGVKD. The CDR3 sequence is CAISESGRGGGEQFF. CDR3 in DNA: TGTGCCATCAGTGAGTCCGGTCGGGGGGGCGGTGAGCAGTTCTTC.

The CDR3 DNA follows: TGTGCCACCCCCCCCGGGACAGGGTGCACCGGGGAGCTGTTTTTT. It translates to CATPPGTGCTGELFF. J is TRBJ2-2 and V is TRBV24-1; 9 bases line up with TRBD1. The J segment lost 4 bases and the V segment lost 9 bases, leaving 8 bases of the junction unmatched. Germline lookup yields CDR1 KGHDR and CDR2 SFDVKD. CDR3 length: 15 amino acids.

This sequence joins TRBV5-1 and TRBJ2-1, with TRBD1 as a possible D gene (6 bases). The CDR3 covers 13 residues. The ends were cut back, 3 bases at V and 9 bases at J, with 13 bases in the middle. Germline-derived CDR1 and CDR2 are SGHRS and YFSETQ. CDR3 protein: CASSWGRGGEQFF. In nucleotides, the CDR3 is TGCGCCAGCAGCTGGGGAAGAGGGGGTGAGCAGTTCTTC.

The CDR3 nucleotides read TGTGCCAGCAGCTTAGGGGGGACAGACAATCAGCCCCAGCATTTT. Translating it yields CASSLGGTDNQPQHF. V usage is TRBV7-9 and J usage is TRBJ1-5, with TRBD1 matching over 7 bases. CDR3 length equals 15 residues. V dropped 1 base and J dropped 3; count of bases not matched to a gene: 3. Per germline, CDR1 SEHNR and CDR2 FQNEAQ (reference sequence).

The chain joins TRBV4-2 to TRBJ2-3, with D possibly matching TRBD2 (5 bases). Per the germline V gene, CDR1 is LGHNA and CDR2 is YNFKEQ. V shed 3 bases and J shed 7 bases, with 14 bases lying between them. The CDR3 totals 14 residues. The CDR3 region is CASSQRVGEHTQYF. In DNA form, the CDR3 reads TGTGCCAGCAGCCAGCGGGTGGGAGAACATACGCAGTATTTT.

The chain has TRBV5-4 and TRBJ2-1, with 11 bases fitting TRBD2. This CDR3 has 16 amino acids. V lost 4 bases to trimming and J lost 10 bases; unmatched junction nucleotides: 13. CDR1 is SGHNT, CDR2 YYREEE, per germline (reference sequence). The CDR3 DNA sequence: TGTGCCAGCAGCCCTTCTGGCCCTAGCGGGGGGAACGAGCAGTTCTTC. Amino acid sequence: CASSPSGPSGGNEQFF.

This clone was found once. The chain recombines TRBV28 with TRBJ1-5; D is uncertain. The V and J ends lost 7 bases and 2 bases respectively, with 12 bases between them. Germline values: CDR1 MDHEN, CDR2 SYDVKM. The CDR3 has 14 residues. This CDR3 is CASTYLEGNQPQHF. The CDR3 DNA is TGTGCCAGCACCTACCTAGAGGGCAATCAGCCCCAGCATTTT.

This clone was seen only a few times. This chain joins TRBV4-2 and TRBJ2-2; D may be TRBD2 (5 bases). Germline-derived CDR1 and CDR2 are LGHNA and YNFKEQ. V shed 0 bases and J shed 5 bases, with 16 bases lying between them. The CDR3 runs to 17 residues. In DNA, the CDR3 is TGTGCCAGCAGCCAAGATATTGGGAGTACAAAGACCGGGGAGCTGTTTTTT. It encodes CASSQDIGSTKTGELFF.